The next 6 T cell receptor beta chains were all read from a single sample in a study of cytomegalovirus exposure and HLA in healthy donors. PCR primers comprised 60 Vbeta and 13 Jbeta primers. TCRdb's table, derived via immunoSEQ multiplex PCR, lists solely in-frame clones and lacks some. The table includes roughly 130,000 clones, about 80% detected once. What was sequenced was PBMCs. These receptors originate from a man aged 35 to 55 in good health and CMV-seronegative.

This chain uses TRBV5-1 with TRBJ2-1; TRBD2 matches 9 bases. Germline-derived CDR1 and CDR2 are SGHRS and YFSETQ. J was trimmed by 6 bases and V by 2 bases; bases with no gene match: 9. The CDR3 is 16 residues long. CDR3 nucleotides: TGCGCCAGCAGCTTAAGCGGCGGGGGGGCCCCCAATGAGCAGTTCTTC. This translates into CASSLSGGGAPNEQFF. Variable domain in full (rest from reference TRBV5-1 and TRBJ2-1): KAGVTQTPRYLIKTRGQQVTLSCSPISGHRSVSWYQQTPGQGLQFLFEYFSETQRNKGNFPGRFSGRQFSNSRSEMNVSTLELGDSALYLCASSLSGGGAPNEQFFGPGTRLTVL.

The chain is built from TRBV27 and TRBJ1-2, with a weak D call TRBD1 (5 bases). Germline assignment: CDR1 MNHEY and CDR2 SMNVEV (reference sequence). Between the trimmed V and J ends, which lost 0 bases and 8 bases, there was a span of 13 bases. CDR3 size: 14 residues. CDR3 sequence reads: CASSLSGTWGGYTF. As DNA, the CDR3 is TGTGCCAGCAGTTTATCCGGGACTTGGGGAGGCTACACCTTC.

V gene TRBV28 combines with J gene TRBJ2-3; TRBD2 agrees at 8 bases. Looked up from germline, CDR1 is MDHEN and CDR2 is SYDVKM. Trimming removed 8 bases from V and 4 bases from J; junction bases left unmatched: 8. The CDR3 consists of 14 residues. CDR3 sequence reads: CASGTSGGPDTQYF. The CDR3 DNA reads as TGTGCCAGCGGGACCTCGGGAGGGCCAGATACGCAGTATTTT.

Only one count was recorded for this clone. The genes are TRBV28 and TRBJ1-6; tentatively, D is TRBD1 (6 bases). This CDR3 spans 15 amino acids. Germline values: CDR1 MDHEN, CDR2 SYDVKM. V was clipped by 6 bases and J by 7 bases, with 16 bases between them. The CDR3 protein is CASRGGTGTNSPLHF. Here the CDR3 DNA reads TGTGCCAGCAGAGGGGGAACAGGGACGAATTCACCCCTCCACTTT. Combining the CDR3 with reference TRBV28 and TRBJ1-6 gives the whole variable domain DVKVTQSSRYLVKRTGEKVFLECVQDMDHENMFWYRQDPGLGLRLIYFSYDVKMKEKGDIPEGYSVSREKKERFSLILESASTNQTSMYLCASRGGTGTNSPLHFGNGTRLTVT.

This clone was detected only a few times. The chain employs TRBV6-1 and TRBJ2-1; TRBD2 aligns across 10 bases. V was pared by 2 bases and J by 6 bases, with 4 bases of the junction left unmatched. The CDR3 loop spans 15 amino acids. CDR1 and CDR2 (germline): MNHNS, SASEGT. CDR3 coding DNA: TGTGCCAGCAGTGAAAAACTAGCGGGAAGCAATGAGCAGTTCTTC. Its translation: CASSEKLAGSNEQFF.

This chain joins TRBV5-1 and TRBJ1-1; D may be TRBD1 (5 bases). Deletions cut 2 bases from V and 1 base from J, with 12 bases between. CDR3 length: 15 residues. Per the germline V gene, CDR1 is SGHRS and CDR2 is YFSETQ. The CDR3 DNA is TGCGCCAGCAGCTTTGGGCAGGGAAGGAACACTGAAGCTTTCTTT. Translated, it gives CASSFGQGRNTEAFF.